This TCR beta chain was identified during a study of response to subunit inactivated influenza vaccine. This clonotype was seen a handful of times. TCRdb reprocessed the RT-PCR reads with MiXCR, giving one entry per CDR3 protein. The repertoire includes roughly 500,000 distinct CDR3 sequences, approximately 20% of them detected once, and 2.5% to 3% sits in the top ten. Trimming took 7 bases from V and 7 from J, leaving 18 bases between them. The CDR3 spans 15 residues. Germline CDR1 is KGHDR and CDR2 is SFDVKD. In addition, the sample was reused for a study of T cells expressing NK-cell markers. From that study: Synthesis of TCR beta cDNA relied on 5'RACE template switching carrying UMIs.

The sample in question was CD4+ T cells sorted from PBMCs, obtained 12 days after vaccination. This clonotype was obtained from a man aged 45 to 65 who received an inactivated influenza vaccine. The chain combines TRBV24-1 with TRBJ2-2; D possibly uses TRBD1 or TRBD2 (5 bases each). CDR3 nucleotide sequence: TGTGCCACCAGCGGCCGGGACGCTTCGCGCGGGGAGCTGTTTTTT. Protein product: CATSGRDASRGELFF.